Listed here is a single T cell receptor (beta chain). This entry is derived from a study of radiotherapy plus CTLA-4 blockade in lung cancer. This CDR3 comprises 14 residues. The germline gives CDR1 LNHNV, CDR2 YYDKDF (reference sequence). V was shortened by 0 bases and J by 6 bases, with 9 bases between the two germline ends. Sequenced by immunoSEQ multiplex PCR; TCRdb stores in-frame clones only, minus some. The sample has 90,000 or so clones; more than 75% are singletons. The specimen was peripheral blood, collected from a patient treated with radiotherapy plus ipilimumab. This clonotype originated in a human donor with non-small cell lung cancer who had a partial response to radiotherapy plus ipilimumab. This rearrangement joins TRBV15 to TRBJ2-1; D gene unclear. The CDR3 nucleotides read TGTGCCACCAGCAGAGATCAGTTATCCAATGAGCAGTTCTTC. Translated: CATSRDQLSNEQFF.